Described below is a single T cell receptor (beta chain) sequence and its context. The antigen is not known. The record originates from a study of T cell responses to AZD1222 COVID-19 vaccine. Assay used: immunoSEQ multiplex PCR; TCRdb lists only in-frame clones, some missing. The sample has approximately 42,000 clones, approximately 88% seen once. Pooled samples include second doses given at about 4 or 12 weeks. Study-level results: Vaccine-related CD4 TCRs covered spike, predominating at 160-218 and 743-854. Once two AZD1222 doses were given, Spike-specific TCR breadth and depth went up.

V dropped 3 bases and J dropped 10; count of bases not matched to a gene: 10. Germline V gene lookup returns CDR1 SGHNT and CDR2 YYREEE (reference sequence). This CDR3 has 16 residues. The J gene is TRBJ2-1, the V gene TRBV5-4, with 13 bases fitting TRBD2. The sequencing used peripheral blood, collected 28 days after the second AZD1222 dose. This receptor was obtained from an adult who received the AZD1222 COVID-19 vaccine. The CDR3 DNA is TGTGCCAGCAGCTCCGACCTGGGACTAGCGGGACTGGAGCAGTTCTTC. This encodes CASSSDLGLAGLEQFF.